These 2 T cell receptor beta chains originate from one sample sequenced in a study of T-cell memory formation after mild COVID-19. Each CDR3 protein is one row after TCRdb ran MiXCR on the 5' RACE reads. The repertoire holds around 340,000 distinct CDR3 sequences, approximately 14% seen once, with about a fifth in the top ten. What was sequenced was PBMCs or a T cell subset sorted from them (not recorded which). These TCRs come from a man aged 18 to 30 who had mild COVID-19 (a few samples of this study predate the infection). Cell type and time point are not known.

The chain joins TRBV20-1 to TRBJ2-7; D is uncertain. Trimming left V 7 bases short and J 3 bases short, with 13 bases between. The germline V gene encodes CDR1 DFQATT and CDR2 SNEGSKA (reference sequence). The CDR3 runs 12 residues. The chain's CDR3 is CSVETRNYEQYF. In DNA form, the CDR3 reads TGCAGTGTGGAGACACGGAACTACGAGCAGTACTTC.

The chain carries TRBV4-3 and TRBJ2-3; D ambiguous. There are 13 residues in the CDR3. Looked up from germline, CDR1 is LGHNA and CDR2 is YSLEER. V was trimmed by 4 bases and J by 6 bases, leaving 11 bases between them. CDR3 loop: CASSRGTQDTQYF. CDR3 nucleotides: TGCGCCAGCAGCCGAGGAACACAGGATACGCAGTATTTT.